These 7 T cell receptor beta chains originate from one sample sequenced in a study of shared clonotypes between healthy human individuals. The data were produced by immunoSEQ multiplex PCR, yet TCRdb's version contains in-frame clones alone and is incomplete. Among nearly 750,000 clones, 72% were seen once, and the ten largest hold approximately 1.8%. Sequencing was done on a sample of memory CD4+ T cells sorted from blood. Subset: CD45RA-negative fraction. These receptors came from a woman aged 30 to 39 in good health.

This clone was seen a handful of times. Other DNA sequences in this sample translate to the same CDR3. The genes are TRBV5-1 and TRBJ2-2; 7 bases match TRBD2. V dropped 0 bases and J dropped 3; count of bases not matched to a gene: 2. The CDR3 runs to 15 residues. Germline V gene data show CDR1 as SGHRS and CDR2 as YFSETQ. CDR3 loop: CASSLGLADTGELFF. The CDR3 coding sequence is TGCGCCAGCAGCTTGGGGCTAGCGGACACCGGGGAGCTGTTTTTT.

As concerns this clone: Other DNA sequences within the sample encode an identical CDR3. The chain is built from TRBV9 and TRBJ1-1; no clear D. This CDR3 is 13 amino acids long. Germline V gene sequence: CDR1 SGDLS, CDR2 YYNGEE. Trimming took off 3 bases at V and 0 bases at J, with 6 bases between the two ends. The CDR3 sequence: CASSAGLNTEAFF. The DNA for the CDR3 is TGTGCCAGCAGCGCAGGTTTGAACACTGAAGCTTTCTTT. Drawing the rest from reference TRBV9 and TRBJ1-1, the complete variable domain is DSGVTQTPKHLITATGQRVTLRCSPRSGDLSVYWYQQSLDQGLQFLIQYYNGEERAKGNILERFSAQQFPDLHSELNLSSLELGDSALYFCASSAGLNTEAFFGQGTRLTVV.

In DNA, the CDR3 is TGTGCCAGCAGCTTAAGGGGAGGATACGAGCAGTACTTC. Protein sequence: CASSLRGGYEQYF. The chain combines TRBV7-6 with TRBJ2-7, with D possibly TRBD2 on 6 matching bases. Trimming took 2 bases from V and 4 from J, leaving 9 bases between them. The CDR3 sequence is 13 residues long. The V gene's germline CDR1 is SGHVS and CDR2 FNYEAQ.

This clone was seen a handful of times. The V call is TRBV7-8, the J call TRBJ2-1; D is undetermined. Trimming shortened V by 4 bases and J by 6 bases, and 16 bases separated the two germline ends. Germline CDR1 and CDR2: SGHVS and FQNEAQ. This CDR3 comprises 15 residues. DNA for the CDR3: TGTGCCAGCAGCTCGGCGGACCGGCCCGGCAATGAGCAGTTCTTC. It is translated as CASSSADRPGNEQFF.

On this clone: At one boundary the junction diverges from the germline segment, which might be a read error. This chain connects TRBV7-2 to TRBJ2-7; 12 bases are a match to TRBD2. Germline CDR1 and CDR2: SGHTA and FQGNSA. The CDR3 extends over 13 amino acids. The CDR3 sequence is CASSQTSGSPRAF. CDR3 sequence (DNA): TGTGCCAGCAGCCAGACTAGCGGGAGCCCCAGGGCTTTC. Complete variable domain (other parts from reference TRBV7-2 and TRBJ2-7): GAGVSQSPSNKVTEKGKDVELRCDPISGHTALYWYRQSLGQGLEFLIYFQGNSAPDKSGLPSDRFSAERTGGSVSTLTIQRTQQEDSAVYLCASSQTSGSPRAFGPGTRLTVT.

V gene TRBV6-5 combines with J gene TRBJ1-1; D uncertain. The CDR3 has 13 amino acids. Germline V lookup: CDR1 MNHEY, CDR2 SVGAGI. V was clipped by 7 bases and J by 7 bases, with 16 bases between them. The CDR3 DNA reads as TGTGCCAGCACCAGCGAAGGACTACTTGAAGCTTTCTTT. As protein: CASTSEGLLEAFF.

The chain has TRBV9 and TRBJ2-1; TRBD1 matches at 7 bases. V was pared by 0 bases and J by 8 bases, with 11 bases of the junction left unmatched. Per germline, CDR1 SGDLS and CDR2 YYNGEE. The CDR3 is 16 amino acids. The CDR3 sequence is CASSVEQGLASYEQFF. The CDR3 nucleotides read TGTGCCAGCAGCGTAGAACAGGGGCTGGCCAGCTATGAGCAGTTCTTC.